One sample yielded the 15 T cell receptor beta chains listed below, sequenced in a study of CD8 T cells in Susac syndrome. A quantity of roughly 0.5 to 1 ug RNA underwent reverse transcription using random hexamers. TCRdb passed the immunoSEQ multiplex PCR reads through MiXCR, listing each CDR3 protein once. Of some 200,000 distinct CDR3 sequences listed, roughly 95% were seen once; the top ten hold approximately 0.093%. Sequenced material: CD4+ T cells from PBMCs. The source is a human donor with multiple sclerosis.

The V gene is TRBV15, the J gene TRBJ1-5; perhaps TRBD1 as D (5 bases). The germline V gene has CDR1 LNHNV and CDR2 YYDKDF (reference sequence). With 0 bases removed from V and 11 bases from J, the gap between germline ends came to 8 bases. The CDR3 contains 12 residues. The CDR3, as DNA: TGTGCCACCAGCAGAGATTCGGGGGCCCAGCATTTT. Encoded protein: CATSRDSGAQHF.

V usage is TRBV29-1 and J usage is TRBJ1-5; perhaps TRBD1 as D (6 bases). Trimming took 4 bases from V and 7 from J, leaving 11 bases between them. Germline loops: CDR1 SQVTM, CDR2 ANQGSEA. The CDR3 sequence is 12 residues long. CDR3 sequence: CSVAGAGQPQHF. The CDR3 DNA sequence: TGCAGCGTTGCAGGGGCTGGGCAGCCCCAGCATTTT. The whole variable domain, remainder taken from reference TRBV29-1 and TRBJ1-5, is SAVISQKPSRDICQRGTSLTIQCQVDSQVTMMFWYRQQPGQSLTLIATANQGSEATYESGFVIDKFPISRPNLTFSTLTVSNMSPEDSSIYLCSVAGAGQPQHFGDGTRLSIL.

The chain recombines TRBV5-4 with TRBJ1-2, with D perhaps TRBD1 (5 bases). V shed 5 bases and J shed 6 bases, with 14 bases lying between them. CDR1 and CDR2 (germline): SGHNT, YYREEE (reference sequence). This CDR3 is 13 amino acids long. CDR3 nucleotide sequence: TGTGCCAGCAGGTCCGGGACGGATCATGGCTACACCTTC. This encodes CASRSGTDHGYTF.

The chain has TRBV9 and TRBJ1-1; possibly TRBD1 for D (5 bases). V was pared by 0 bases and J by 6 bases, with 15 bases between. The CDR3 consists of 15 residues. Looked up from germline, CDR1 is SGDLS and CDR2 is YYNGEE. CDR3 coding DNA: TGTGCCAGCAGCGTAGTCCCGGGCTCGGGGGCTGAAGCTTTCTTT. Protein product: CASSVVPGSGAEAFF.

This chain joins TRBV20-1 and TRBJ1-2; tentatively, D is TRBD1 (5 bases). The CDR3 has 14 amino acids. The germline gives CDR1 DFQATT, CDR2 SNEGSKA (reference sequence). The ends were cut back, 6 bases at V and 4 bases at J, with 18 bases in the middle. The DNA of the CDR3 is TGCAGTGCGACGGACCAACAGGCTGGCTATGGCTACACCTTC. Protein sequence: CSATDQQAGYGYTF.

The chain links TRBV3-1 to TRBJ2-4, with a weak D call TRBD1 (5 bases). V gave up 2 bases and J gave up 1 base, with 6 bases separating them. The CDR3 has 14 residues. The germline gives CDR1 LGHDT, CDR2 YNNKEL (reference sequence). The CDR3, as DNA: TGTGCCAGCAGCCAACGACAGGCCAAAAACATTCAGTACTTC. Its protein is CASSQRQAKNIQYF.

The chain links TRBV12-3 or TRBV12-4 to TRBJ2-4; the D gene is possibly TRBD1 (6 bases). This CDR3 has 15 residues. V was cut by 6 bases and J by 6 bases, with 18 bases left in between. CDR3 DNA: TGTGCCAGCAGACTATCTACAGGGTCTAGAAACATTCAGTACTTC. Amino acids: CASRLSTGSRNIQYF.

The rearrangement links TRBV12-3 or TRBV12-4 to TRBJ1-2; D gene uncertain. V was shortened by 4 bases and J by 4 bases, with 7 bases between the two germline ends. The CDR3 has 12 amino acids. The CDR3: CASSSGRYGYTF. The CDR3 coding sequence is TGTGCCAGCAGTTCTGGGCGCTATGGCTACACCTTC.

The V and J genes are TRBV5-4 and TRBJ2-6, with D unclear. This CDR3 spans 15 amino acids. Looked up from germline, CDR1 is SGHNT and CDR2 is YYREEE (reference sequence). The V and J ends lost 6 bases and 2 bases respectively, with 12 bases between them. This CDR3 is CASTLRETGANVLTF. CDR3 sequence (DNA): TGTGCCAGCACCCTTAGGGAAACTGGGGCCAACGTCCTGACTTTC.

The chain uses TRBV29-1 and TRBJ1-1; 7 bases fit TRBD1. This CDR3 is 14 amino acids long. Trimming at V came to 8 bases and at J to 3 bases, leaving 12 bases not matched to a gene. Germline CDR1 reads SQVTM; CDR2 reads ANQGSEA. The CDR3 spells CSKGGDRDHTEAFF. The CDR3, as DNA: TGCAGCAAGGGAGGAGACAGGGACCACACTGAAGCTTTCTTT.

This clonotype was seen just once. The chain couples TRBV10-3 to TRBJ2-7; 9 bases line up with TRBD1. The CDR3 is 16 residues long. V was clipped by 0 bases and J by 4 bases; unmatched bases: 7. In germline, CDR1 is ENHRY, CDR2 SYGVKD. CDR3 sequence (DNA): TGTGCCATCAGTGAGTCGCCCGGACAGGGGACGTACGAGCAGTACTTC. Its translation: CAISESPGQGTYEQYF.

V usage is TRBV29-1 and J usage is TRBJ2-1; D call uncertain. The germline V and J ends were trimmed by 4 bases and 1 base, with 11 bases remaining between them. This CDR3 contains 14 residues. Per germline, CDR1 SQVTM and CDR2 ANQGSEA. CDR3 bases: TGCAGCGTTGGATACGGCTTTTCCTACAATGAGCAGTTCTTC. This codes for CSVGYGFSYNEQFF.

The rearrangement links TRBV30 to TRBJ2-2; D is undetermined. From germline, CDR1 is GTSNPN and CDR2 SVGIG (reference sequence). The length of the CDR3 is 12 residues. V lost 1 base to trimming and J lost 6 bases, with 6 bases between them. CDR3 protein: CAWSAGAGELFF. The DNA for the CDR3 is TGTGCCTGGAGTGCCGGCGCCGGGGAGCTGTTTTTT.

This clonotype was seen a single time. The chain employs TRBV7-8 and TRBJ1-1; D unresolved. The ends were cut back, 0 bases at V and 1 base at J, with 6 bases in the middle. CDR3 length: 14 residues. Germline lookup yields CDR1 SGHVS and CDR2 FQNEAQ. The CDR3: CASSLATRNTEAFF. Written as DNA, the CDR3 is TGTGCCAGCAGCTTAGCCACGAGGAACACTGAAGCTTTCTTT. The full variable domain, with the rest looked up from reference TRBV7-8 and TRBJ1-1, is GAGVSQSPRYKVAKRGQDVALRCDPISGHVSLFWYQQALGQGPEFLTYFQNEAQLDKSGLPSDRFFAERPEGSVSTLKIQRTQQEDSAVYLCASSLATRNTEAFFGQGTRLTVV.

This clonotype occurred once. V and J are TRBV5-6 and TRBJ2-5; possibly TRBD2 for D (5 bases). Germline values: CDR1 SGHDT, CDR2 YYEEEE. V lost 3 bases and J lost 4, with 16 bases in between. CDR3 length equals 15 residues. Written as DNA, the CDR3 is TGTGCCAGCAGCTCACTAGTCAAAACCCCAGAGACCCAGTACTTC. Residues: CASSSLVKTPETQYF.